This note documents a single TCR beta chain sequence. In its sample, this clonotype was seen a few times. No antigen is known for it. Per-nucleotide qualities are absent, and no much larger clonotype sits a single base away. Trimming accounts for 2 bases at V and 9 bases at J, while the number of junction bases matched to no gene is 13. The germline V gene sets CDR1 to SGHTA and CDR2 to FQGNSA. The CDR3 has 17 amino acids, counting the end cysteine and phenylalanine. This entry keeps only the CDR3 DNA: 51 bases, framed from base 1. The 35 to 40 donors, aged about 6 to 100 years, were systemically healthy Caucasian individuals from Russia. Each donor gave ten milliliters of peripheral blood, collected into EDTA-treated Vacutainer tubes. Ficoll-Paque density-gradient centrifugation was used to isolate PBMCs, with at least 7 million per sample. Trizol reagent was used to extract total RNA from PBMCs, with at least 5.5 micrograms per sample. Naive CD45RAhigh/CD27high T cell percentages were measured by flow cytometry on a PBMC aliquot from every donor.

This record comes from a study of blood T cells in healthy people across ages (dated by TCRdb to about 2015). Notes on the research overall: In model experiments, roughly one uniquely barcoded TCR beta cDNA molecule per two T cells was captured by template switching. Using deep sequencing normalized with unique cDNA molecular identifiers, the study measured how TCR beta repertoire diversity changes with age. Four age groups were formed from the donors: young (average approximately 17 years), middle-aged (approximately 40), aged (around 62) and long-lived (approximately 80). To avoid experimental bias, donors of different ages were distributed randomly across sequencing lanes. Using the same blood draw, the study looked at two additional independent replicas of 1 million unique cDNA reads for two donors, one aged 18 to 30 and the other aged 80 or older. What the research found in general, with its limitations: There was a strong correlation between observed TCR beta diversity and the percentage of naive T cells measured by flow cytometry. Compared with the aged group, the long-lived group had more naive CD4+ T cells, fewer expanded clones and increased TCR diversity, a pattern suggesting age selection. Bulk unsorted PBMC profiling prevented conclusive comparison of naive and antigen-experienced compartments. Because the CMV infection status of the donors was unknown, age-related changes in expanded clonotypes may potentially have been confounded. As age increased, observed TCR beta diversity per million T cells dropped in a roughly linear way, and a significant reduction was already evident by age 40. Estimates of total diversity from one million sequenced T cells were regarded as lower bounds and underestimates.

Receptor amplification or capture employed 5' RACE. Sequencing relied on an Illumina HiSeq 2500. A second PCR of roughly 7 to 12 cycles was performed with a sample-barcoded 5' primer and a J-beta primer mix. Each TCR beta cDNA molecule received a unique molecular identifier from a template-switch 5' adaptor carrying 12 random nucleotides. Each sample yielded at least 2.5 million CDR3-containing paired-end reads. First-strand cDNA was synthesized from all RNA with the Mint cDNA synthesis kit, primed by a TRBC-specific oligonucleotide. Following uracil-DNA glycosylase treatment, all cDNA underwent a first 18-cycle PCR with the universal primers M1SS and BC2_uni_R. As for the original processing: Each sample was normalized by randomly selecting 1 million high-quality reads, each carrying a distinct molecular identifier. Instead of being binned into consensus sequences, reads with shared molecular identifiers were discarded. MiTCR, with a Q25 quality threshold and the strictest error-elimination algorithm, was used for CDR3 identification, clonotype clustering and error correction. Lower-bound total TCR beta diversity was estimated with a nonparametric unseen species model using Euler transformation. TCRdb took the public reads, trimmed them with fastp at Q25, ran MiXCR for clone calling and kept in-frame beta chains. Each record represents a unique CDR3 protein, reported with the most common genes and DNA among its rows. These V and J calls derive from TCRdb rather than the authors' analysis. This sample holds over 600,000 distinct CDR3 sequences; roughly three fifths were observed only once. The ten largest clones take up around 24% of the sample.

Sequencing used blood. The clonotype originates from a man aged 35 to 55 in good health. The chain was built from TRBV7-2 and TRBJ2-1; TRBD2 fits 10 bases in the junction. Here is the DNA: TGTGCCAGCAGCTTACATGCGCCTAGCGGGAGTTTGGGTGAGCAGTTCTTC. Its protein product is CASSLHAPSGSLGEQFF.